This entry lists 30 T cell receptor beta chains sequenced from one sample in a study of shared clonotypes between healthy human individuals. Profiling relied on immunoSEQ multiplex PCR, and the TCRdb table lists in-frame clones only, not all of them. The sample carries hundreds of thousands of clones, around 73% recorded once. The sample was memory CD4+ T cells sorted from blood. The subset: CD45RA-negative fraction. These receptors originate from a woman aged 25 to 39 in good health.

CDR3 region: CASRGQVNEQFF. The CDR3 DNA is TGTGCCAGTCGGGGGCAAGTCAATGAGCAGTTCTTC. V is TRBV19 and J is TRBJ2-1; perhaps D is TRBD1 or TRBD2 (6 bases each). V was cut by 8 bases and J by 6 bases, with 11 bases left in between. CDR3 length: 12 amino acids. Germline V gene sequence: CDR1 LNHDA, CDR2 SQIVND (reference sequence). The full variable domain, rest sourced from reference TRBV19 and TRBJ2-1, is DGGITQSPKYLFRKEGQNVTLSCEQNLNHDAMYWYRQDPGQGLRLIYYSQIVNDFQKGDIAEGYSVSREKKESFPLTVTSAQKNPTAFYLCASRGQVNEQFFGPGTRLTVL.

The chain employs TRBV5-1 and TRBJ2-3; 11 positions match TRBD1. Trimming took 4 bases from V and 2 from J; bases not matched to a gene: 3. Germline loops: CDR1 SGHRS, CDR2 YFSETQ. CDR3 length equals 15 residues. In nucleotides, the CDR3 is TGCGCCAGCAGCAACGGACAGGGGGCCACAGATACGCAGTATTTT. Protein product: CASSNGQGATDTQYF. The full variable domain, rest sourced from reference TRBV5-1 and TRBJ2-3, is KAGVTQTPRYLIKTRGQQVTLSCSPISGHRSVSWYQQTPGQGLQFLFEYFSETQRNKGNFPGRFSGRQFSNSRSEMNVSTLELGDSALYLCASSNGQGATDTQYFGPGTRLTVL.

This clone appeared a few times. The chain has TRBV6-4 and TRBJ2-1; 16 nucleotides line up with TRBD2. V lost 6 bases to trimming and J lost 2 bases; unmatched junction nucleotides: 4. The CDR3 is made up of 17 amino acids. Germline assignment: CDR1 MRHNA and CDR2 SNTAGT. In DNA form, the CDR3 reads TGTGCCAGCAGCGGGACTAGCGGGAGGGCCACCTACAATGAGCAGTTCTTC. Translation: CASSGTSGRATYNEQFF.

The chain links TRBV6-6 to TRBJ2-1, with 7 nucleotides matching TRBD2. V dropped 5 bases and J dropped 6; count of bases not matched to a gene: 4. Looked up from germline, CDR1 is MNHNY and CDR2 is SVGAGI (reference sequence). CDR3 length equals 13 residues. The CDR3 bases are TGTGCCAGCAGTAGGACTAGGGGCAATGAGCAGTTCTTC. This sequence encodes CASSRTRGNEQFF.

The chain links TRBV29-1 to TRBJ2-2; 12 nucleotides agree with TRBD2. Germline assignment: CDR1 SQVTM and CDR2 ANQGSEA. The CDR3 runs to 18 residues. The J segment lost 6 bases and the V segment lost 6 bases, leaving 17 bases of the junction unmatched. The CDR3: CSVDGKLAGGRASGELFF. In DNA form, the CDR3 reads TGCAGCGTGGACGGGAAGCTAGCGGGAGGGCGGGCGTCCGGGGAGCTGTTTTTT.

For the CDR3, the DNA is TGTGCCACCAGCGGAGGAGCCGGGACGCCGGGACTAGCGTTAACCAATGAGCAGTTCTTC. It translates to CATSGGAGTPGLALTNEQFF. This chain joins TRBV15 and TRBJ2-1, with 10 bases identical to TRBD2. The germline V gene encodes CDR1 LNHNV and CDR2 YYDKDF (reference sequence). The CDR3 consists of 20 residues. The V gene end was trimmed by 5 bases and the J gene end by 6 bases; junction bases not matched to a gene: 22. Combining the CDR3 with reference TRBV15 and TRBJ2-1 gives the whole variable domain DAMVIQNPRYQVTQFGKPVTLSCSQTLNHNVMYWYQQKSSQAPKLLFHYYDKDFNNEADTPDNFQSRRPNTSFCFLDIRSPGLGDTAMYLCATSGGAGTPGLALTNEQFFGPGTRLTVL.

The chain joins TRBV2 to TRBJ2-2; D could derive from TRBD1 or TRBD2 (5 bases each). V was pared by 6 bases and J by 4 bases, with 9 bases between. The CDR3 covers 13 residues. The V gene's germline CDR1 is SNHLY and CDR2 FYNNEI. The CDR3 region has the DNA TGTGCCAGCAGGTCAGGGAGCACCGGGGAGCTGTTTTTT. Amino acids: CASRSGSTGELFF.

This clone was seen only a few times. The chain joins TRBV29-1 to TRBJ2-3, with 8 nucleotides matching TRBD2. CDR1 and CDR2 (germline): SQVTM, ANQGSEA. The CDR3 is 14 residues long. V dropped 5 bases and J dropped 6; count of bases not matched to a gene: 10. Here the CDR3 reads CSVSQSGSGDTQYF. CDR3 bases: TGCAGCGTTTCTCAAAGCGGGAGTGGCGATACGCAGTATTTT.

The genes are TRBV19 and TRBJ1-2; D call uncertain. Germline loops: CDR1 LNHDA, CDR2 SQIVND (reference sequence). The CDR3 totals 13 residues. V shed 10 bases and J shed 7 bases, with 19 bases lying between them. In nucleotides, the CDR3 is TGTGCCACCTACGAAAGGGTCCCGATTGGCTACACCTTC. This encodes CATYERVPIGYTF.

This chain uses TRBV6-1 with TRBJ2-7; 7 nucleotides match TRBD1. From germline, CDR1 is MNHNS and CDR2 SASEGT. The CDR3 covers 16 residues. Trimming took 4 bases from V and 5 from J; bases not matched to a gene: 14. Written as DNA, the CDR3 is TGTGCCAGCAGTGTACCCCCTAGCAGGGGGACGAACGAGCAGTACTTC. It encodes CASSVPPSRGTNEQYF.

The V gene is TRBV7-2, the J gene TRBJ2-5; 7 positions agree with TRBD1. Looked up from germline, CDR1 is SGHTA and CDR2 is FQGNSA. The CDR3 has 14 amino acids. Losses at the gene ends were 5 bases for V and 3 bases for J; bases not matched to a gene: 6. The CDR3 sequence: CASSKRQGEETQYF. In DNA, the CDR3 is TGTGCCAGCAGCAAAAGACAGGGTGAAGAGACCCAGTACTTC.

V usage is TRBV19 and J usage is TRBJ1-1; 8 bases fit TRBD1. The CDR3 covers 14 residues. Trimming removed 5 bases from V and 5 bases from J; junction bases left unmatched: 7. Germline values: CDR1 LNHDA, CDR2 SQIVND (reference sequence). The CDR3 DNA reads TGTGCCAGTAGTGTTGGACAGGGACGGACTGAAGCTTTCTTT. The encoded protein is CASSVGQGRTEAFF.

This chain links TRBV2 with TRBJ1-1; D is unresolved. V lost 1 base to trimming and J lost 4 bases, with 7 bases between them. Germline V gene lookup returns CDR1 SNHLY and CDR2 FYNNEI. This CDR3 has 13 residues. The CDR3 spells CASSEGWGTEAFF. The CDR3 bases are TGTGCCAGCAGTGAAGGTTGGGGCACTGAAGCTTTCTTT.

The genes are TRBV5-1 and TRBJ2-3; D gene uncertain. The CDR3 covers 14 residues. The ends were cut back, 4 bases at V and 2 bases at J, with 11 bases in the middle. From germline, CDR1 is SGHRS and CDR2 YFSETQ. CDR3 region: CASSLLDPTDTQYF. DNA for the CDR3: TGCGCCAGCAGCCTACTGGACCCCACAGATACGCAGTATTTT.

V gene TRBV7-2 combines with J gene TRBJ1-5; no definite D call. V shed 5 bases and J shed 4 bases, with 9 bases lying between them. This CDR3 is built from 13 residues. CDR1 is SGHTA, CDR2 FQGNSA, per germline. The CDR3 DNA is TGTGCCAGCAGCCAAGGGTTGAATCAGCCCCAGCATTTT. This encodes CASSQGLNQPQHF.

This chain links TRBV7-2 with TRBJ2-3, with TRBD1 as a possible D gene (5 bases). V was trimmed by 1 base and J by 15 bases, leaving 14 bases between them. The CDR3 has 12 residues. Germline assignment: CDR1 SGHTA and CDR2 FQGNSA. CDR3 sequence: CASSLDRILHYF. The CDR3 nucleotides are TGTGCCAGCAGCTTAGACAGGATACTCCACTATTTT. Together with reference TRBV7-2 and TRBJ2-3, the CDR3 gives the full variable domain: GAGVSQSPSNKVTEKGKDVELRCDPISGHTALYWYRQSLGQGLEFLIYFQGNSAPDKSGLPSDRFSAERTGGSVSTLTIQRTQQEDSAVYLCASSLDRILHYFGPGTRLTVL.

A few counts support this clone. This rearrangement joins TRBV5-1 to TRBJ1-3; D gene ambiguous. There are 15 residues in the CDR3. Trimming pared 4 bases from V and 0 bases from J, leaving 11 bases between. Germline V lookup: CDR1 SGHRS, CDR2 YFSETQ. CDR3 sequence (DNA): TGCGCCAGCAGCGCCGGACTCACCTCTGGAAACACCATATATTTT. Translated, it gives CASSAGLTSGNTIYF. Full variable domain (outside the CDR3, taken from reference TRBV5-1 and TRBJ1-3): KAGVTQTPRYLIKTRGQQVTLSCSPISGHRSVSWYQQTPGQGLQFLFEYFSETQRNKGNFPGRFSGRQFSNSRSEMNVSTLELGDSALYLCASSAGLTSGNTIYFGEGSWLTVV.

DNA of the CDR3: TGTGCCAGCAGACTGGGGACAGGGAACACCGGGGAGCTGTTTTTT. Translating it yields CASRLGTGNTGELFF. The J gene is TRBJ2-2, the V gene TRBV7-3; the match to TRBD1 covers 8 bases. V lost 6 bases, J lost 1 base, and 4 bases stayed unmatched. Per germline, CDR1 SGHTA and CDR2 FQGTGA. The CDR3 runs to 15 residues.

The V and J genes are TRBV5-1 and TRBJ2-6, with D unresolved. CDR1 is SGHRS and CDR2 is YFSETQ in the germline V gene. The CDR3 spans 14 residues. V lost 0 bases and J lost 4, with 5 bases in between. The CDR3 sequence: CASSLGLGANVLTF. The CDR3 DNA reads TGCGCCAGCAGCTTGGGACTGGGGGCCAACGTCCTGACTTTC.

V and J are TRBV19 and TRBJ2-1; D is possibly TRBD1 (5 bases). Germline-derived CDR1 and CDR2 are LNHDA and SQIVND (reference sequence). This CDR3 is 16 amino acids long. V lost 5 bases and J 9 bases, leaving 23 bases between the germline ends. The CDR3 reads CASSPPRAPLNGEQFF. The CDR3 DNA reads as TGTGCCAGTAGTCCCCCCAGGGCCCCCCTTAACGGTGAGCAGTTCTTC. The full variable domain, in which reference TRBV19 and TRBJ2-1 provide the parts outside the CDR3, is DGGITQSPKYLFRKEGQNVTLSCEQNLNHDAMYWYRQDPGQGLRLIYYSQIVNDFQKGDIAEGYSVSREKKESFPLTVTSAQKNPTAFYLCASSPPRAPLNGEQFFGPGTRLTVL.

This clone was observed a handful of times. The chain joins TRBV5-5 to TRBJ2-5, with 7 bases identical to TRBD2. Germline trimming cut 2 bases from V and 1 base from J; bases unmatched to any gene: 14. This CDR3 region has 18 residues. The V gene's germline CDR1 is SGHKS and CDR2 YYEKEE (reference sequence). Written as DNA, the CDR3 is TGTGCCAGCAGCTTTGGTGCGGGAGAGGGGAGGGTCCAAGAGACCCAGTACTTC. This translates into CASSFGAGEGRVQETQYF. Variable domain in full (rest from reference TRBV5-5 and TRBJ2-5): DAGVTQSPTHLIKTRGQQVTLRCSPISGHKSVSWYQQVLGQGPQFIFQYYEKEERGRGNFPDRFSARQFPNYSSELNVNALLLGDSALYLCASSFGAGEGRVQETQYFGPGTRLLVL.

This clone turned up a few times. Other DNA variants within this sample encode the same CDR3. The rearrangement links TRBV27 to TRBJ2-7, with D maybe TRBD1 (5 bases). Germline V CDR1 and CDR2: MNHEY, SMNVEV (reference sequence). This CDR3 has 14 amino acids. The V end was cut by 3 bases, the J end by 2 bases, with 11 bases between. The CDR3 is CASSFGQGPYEQYF. As DNA, the CDR3 is TGTGCCAGCAGTTTCGGGCAGGGCCCCTACGAGCAGTACTTC.

V is TRBV19 and J is TRBJ2-7; TRBD1 agrees at 10 bases. V lost 4 bases to trimming and J lost 1 base; unmatched junction nucleotides: 4. Germline assignment: CDR1 LNHDA and CDR2 SQIVND (reference sequence). The length of the CDR3 is 15 residues. CDR3 loop: CASSTRTGGSYEQYF. The DNA for the CDR3 is TGTGCCAGTAGTACGCGGACAGGGGGGTCCTACGAGCAGTACTTC.

The rearrangement uses TRBV27 and TRBJ2-7, with a possible D match to TRBD1 (5 bases). V shed 5 bases and J shed 9 bases, with 23 bases lying between them. Looked up from germline, CDR1 is MNHEY and CDR2 is SMNVEV (reference sequence). The length of the CDR3 is 15 residues. The CDR3: CASSARQQFLDGQYF. The CDR3 nucleotides are TGTGCCAGCAGTGCACGACAGCAGTTTCTCGACGGGCAGTACTTC.

This chain uses TRBV9 with TRBJ1-2, with 12 bases fitting TRBD1. Germline lookup yields CDR1 SGDLS and CDR2 YYNGEE. The CDR3 is 15 amino acids. V lost 0 bases and J lost 7; bases outside the gene matches: 4. CDR3 residues: CASSVAGTGGRGYTF. The DNA for the CDR3 is TGTGCCAGCAGCGTAGCTGGGACAGGGGGCCGTGGCTACACCTTC.

V usage is TRBV5-1 and J usage is TRBJ1-3; 7 bases are shared with TRBD1. V lost 0 bases, J lost 0 bases, and 0 bases stayed unmatched. CDR1 and CDR2 (germline): SGHRS, YFSETQ. This CDR3 has 15 residues. CDR3 bases: TGCGCCAGCAGCTTGGAGGGGGCCTCTGGAAACACCATATATTTT. As protein: CASSLEGASGNTIYF.

The V call is TRBV6-1, the J call TRBJ1-1; D unresolved. The ends were cut back, 8 bases at V and 4 bases at J, with 11 bases in the middle. In germline, CDR1 is MNHNS, CDR2 SASEGT. The length of the CDR3 is 12 residues. The CDR3 region is CASAGRGTEAFF. CDR3 DNA sequence: TGTGCCAGCGCCGGGCGGGGCACTGAAGCTTTCTTT.

This clone was observed a single time. The chain links TRBV29-1 to TRBJ2-1; D is undetermined. Trimming took 2 bases from V and 4 from J, leaving 12 bases between them. From germline, CDR1 is SQVTM and CDR2 ANQGSEA. This CDR3 comprises 14 residues. CDR3 coding DNA: TGCAGCGTTGAAACTGCAAGAGAGTACAATGAGCAGTTCTTC. Encoded protein: CSVETAREYNEQFF.

The V and J genes are TRBV4-1 and TRBJ2-2; possible D gene TRBD2, 6 bases. CDR3 length equals 15 residues. Between the trimmed V and J ends, which lost 4 bases and 7 bases, there was a span of 16 bases. CDR1 is MGHRA, CDR2 YSYEKL, per germline. As DNA, the CDR3 is TGCGCCAGCAGCCGCGGGACGGTTACTGGCGGGGAGCTGTTTTTT. Protein sequence: CASSRGTVTGGELFF.

The chain carries TRBV6-6 and TRBJ1-2, with a weak D call TRBD1 (5 bases). The CDR3 sequence is 14 residues long. V was cut by 0 bases and J by 7 bases, with 12 bases left in between. Looked up from germline, CDR1 is MNHNY and CDR2 is SVGAGI (reference sequence). CDR3 amino acids: CASSYSRGSGGYTF. CDR3 nucleotides: TGTGCCAGCAGTTACTCGAGGGGATCGGGTGGCTACACCTTC.